This T cell receptor beta chain is drawn from a study of blood T cell repertoires in COVID-19. Study summary: The United States, Italy and Spain provided the acute and convalescent COVID-19 samples. From T cells, B-cell-depleted T cells, or PBMCs came the material, which was cDNA or gDNA.

Trimming at V came to 2 bases and at J to 1 base, leaving 18 bases not matched to a gene. Germline CDR1 reads SGHRS; CDR2 reads YFSETQ. The CDR3 is 20 residues long. Original processing methods: Amplification of reference gene primers was used by the study to estimate nucleated cell counts. Profiled with immunoSEQ multiplex PCR; TCRdb holds only in-frame clones, not every one. For V, J and clone size, that table is used; D and trimming come from the DNA. This table has 110,000 or so clones, 85% to 90% appearing once. The source is a man in his 70s who had recovered from COVID-19. This chain joins TRBV5-1 and TRBJ2-3, with 8 bases matching TRBD2. Sequencing was carried out using peripheral blood. The CDR3 sequence: CASSLFPLPGGPGGTDTQYF. In nucleotides, the CDR3 is TGCGCCAGCAGCTTATTCCCTCTGCCGGGGGGGCCGGGGGGCACAGATACGCAGTATTTT. Full variable domain (missing parts from reference TRBV5-1 and TRBJ2-3): KAGVTQTPRYLIKTRGQQVTLSCSPISGHRSVSWYQQTPGQGLQFLFEYFSETQRNKGNFPGRFSGRQFSNSRSEMNVSTLELGDSALYLCASSLFPLPGGPGGTDTQYFGPGTRLTVL.